These 15 T cell receptor beta chains were all obtained from the same sample, sequenced in a study of tumor-infiltrating lymphocytes in primary liver carcinoma. The roughly 20-31 mg bulk tissue piece was not sorted before simultaneous RNA and DNA extraction. Making TCR beta cDNA involved approximately 480 ng total RNA and a constant-region primer. For TCR beta, libraries were produced by three nested multiplex PCR rounds using slightly modified ARM-PCR. Amplification in the first two PCR rounds was performed using TRBV1-TRBV30 forward primers and a C-beta reverse primer for approximately 10 cycles each. TCRdb used MiXCR to reprocess the multiplex PCR reads, holding one entry per CDR3 protein. The sample records about 74,000 distinct CDR3 sequences, over 60% being singletons. Sequences were obtained from liver tumor tissue from sampling region 4. The sample's subset: tumor region T4, right-lateral pole. Source of these receptors: a middle-aged man with primary liver carcinoma and hepatitis B virus infection.

Comment on this clonotype: A junction end diverges from the germline sequence, so it may reflect a read error. The V and J genes are TRBV5-1 and TRBJ2-2; D is possibly TRBD1 or TRBD2 (5 bases each). The germline gives CDR1 SGHRS, CDR2 YFSETQ. CDR3 length equals 13 residues. The CDR3 nucleotides are TGCGCCAGCAGCCTACAGGAGACCGGGGAGCTCTTTTTT. This sequence encodes CASSLQETGELFF.

Details on this clonotype: The junction shows a germline mismatch at one end, possibly a read error. V is TRBV11-2 and J is TRBJ2-3; the match to TRBD1 covers 8 bases. The length of the CDR3 is 16 residues. The germline V gene has CDR1 SGHAT and CDR2 FQNNGV. The CDR3 region has the DNA TGTGCCAGCAGCCCTGGCAGGGGGCTACACACAGGTACGCAGTATTTT. Amino acid sequence: CASSPGRGLHTGTQYF.

This clonotype was seen at least ten times. J is TRBJ2-1 and V is TRBV5-1; 11 nucleotides match TRBD2. Germline V gene sequence: CDR1 SGHRS, CDR2 YFSETQ. The CDR3 loop spans 14 amino acids. The junction had 4 bases not matched to a gene; V was cut back by 1 base and J by 10 bases. Here the CDR3 DNA reads TGCGCCAGCAGCTTGATGGCTAGCGGGAGGGAGCAGTTCTTC. It is translated as CASSLMASGREQFF.

Remarks on this clonotype: One end of the junction is discordant with germline, which a read error may explain. V gene TRBV20-1 combines with J gene TRBJ2-1, with 11 nucleotides matching TRBD2. Per the germline V gene, CDR1 is DFQATT and CDR2 is SNEGSKA (reference sequence). This CDR3 contains 16 residues. CDR3 protein: CCASTSGRRTYNEQFF. For the CDR3, the DNA is TGCTGTGCTAGTACTAGCGGGAGACGAACCTACAATGAGCAGTTCTTC.

The V gene is TRBV11-2, the J gene TRBJ2-3; TRBD2 matches 11 bases. CDR3 length: 18 amino acids. V lost 5 bases and J lost 5; bases outside the gene matches: 15. Germline assignment: CDR1 SGHAT and CDR2 FQNNGV. CDR3 in DNA: TGTGCCAGCAGCCTAACTATTAGCGGGAGGGCGGAGCGAGATACGCAGTATTTT. Protein sequence: CASSLTISGRAERDTQYF.

This clonotype was observed a single time. One end of the junction is discordant with germline, which a read error may explain. The rearrangement joins TRBV6-5 to TRBJ2-2; 7 bases fit TRBD2. Germline loops: CDR1 MNHEY, CDR2 SVGAGI. This CDR3 is built from 16 residues. This chain's CDR3 is CASSSLSGKTTGELFF. CDR3 in DNA: TGTGCCAGTAGTTCCTTGAGCGGGAAGACTACCGGGGAGCTGTTTTTT.

As for this clonotype: The junction differs from germline at one of its ends, possibly a read error. The chain joins TRBV6-1 to TRBJ2-7; the D gene is possibly TRBD2 (5 bases). The CDR3 consists of 16 residues. Germline CDR1 MNHNS, CDR2 SASEGT. CDR3 region: CASSTPGIPLAYEQYF. CDR3 DNA sequence: TGTGCTAGCAGTACTCCCGGGATCCCCCTCGCCTACGAGCAGTACTTC.

A note on this clonotype: One junction end does not reproduce the germline sequence, and a read error may be involved. The gene calls are TRBV30 and TRBJ1-6; D is possibly TRBD1 (6 bases). The CDR3 covers 13 residues. The germline gives CDR1 GTSNPN, CDR2 SVGIG (reference sequence). The CDR3 is CAWSVQGNSSLHF. CDR3 coding DNA: TGCGCCTGGAGTGTACAGGGTAATTCATCCCTCCACTTT.

With respect to this clonotype: The germline gene is not matched at one end of the junction; a read error may be the cause. J is TRBJ1-1 and V is TRBV29-1, with D possibly matching TRBD1 (6 bases). The CDR3 sequence is 13 residues long. In germline, CDR1 is SQVTM, CDR2 ANQGSEA. This CDR3 is CNVGLGHPAEAFF. CDR3 bases: TGCAACGTTGGTTTGGGACACCCCGCTGAAGCTTTCTTT.

This clonotype was seen more than once but under ten times. This may be a read error: a much more frequent sequence differs by one nucleotide. The chain links TRBV28 to TRBJ1-4; D uncertain. Per germline, CDR1 MDHEN and CDR2 SYDVKM. The CDR3 consists of 14 residues. CDR3 in amino acids: CAGSLSQLNEKLFF. The DNA of the CDR3 is TGTGCCGGCAGTTTATCACAGCTAAATGAAAAACTGTTTTTT.

This clonotype was counted ten times or more. The J gene is TRBJ2-7, the V gene TRBV29-1; the match to TRBD1 covers 7 bases. Per germline, CDR1 SQVTM and CDR2 ANQGSEA. After removal of 7 bases from V and 3 bases from J, the junction contained 9 bases not matched to a gene. This CDR3 comprises 13 residues. The CDR3 DNA sequence: TGCAGCGCCTCCGCCGGGACAGACTACGAGCAGTACTTC. Translation gives CSASAGTDYEQYF.

This clonotype is categorized as medium-sized. This chain links TRBV11-2 with TRBJ2-3, with D perhaps matching TRBD1 (7 bases). The CDR3 spans 11 residues. In germline, CDR1 is SGHAT, CDR2 FQNNGV. V lost 3 bases, J lost 14 bases, and 12 bases lay in between. For the CDR3, the DNA is TGTGCCAGCAGCTTCGGGCAGGGGGGGTATTTT. Protein product: CASSFGQGGYF.

The chain employs TRBV11-2 and TRBJ2-7; D gene ambiguous. Germline CDR1 reads SGHAT; CDR2 reads FQNNGV. The CDR3 spans 15 residues. Trimming removed 5 bases at V and 4 bases at J, with 18 bases between. The CDR3 is CASSPSLGISYEQYF. In DNA form, the CDR3 reads TGTGCCAGCAGCCCATCTCTGGGAATATCTTACGAGCAGTACTTC.

The CDR3 spells CASSSGLAADTQYF. The CDR3 bases are TGTGCCAGCAGTTCTGGACTAGCGGCAGATACGCAGTATTTT. The chain carries TRBV7-3 and TRBJ2-3, with TRBD2 identical over 10 bases. V lost 6 bases, J lost 4 bases, and 4 bases stayed unmatched. The length of the CDR3 is 14 residues. Germline assignment: CDR1 SGHTA and CDR2 FQGTGA.

This clonotype was counted a single time. The junction differs from germline at one of its ends, possibly a read error. This sequence joins TRBV6-1 and TRBJ1-3; a possible D gene is TRBD1 (5 bases). In germline, CDR1 is MNHNS, CDR2 SASEGT. The CDR3 length is 18 residues. CDR3 sequence (DNA): TGTGCCAGCAGTGAATACGGTATGGGGGAGGCGTCTGGAAACACCTTATATTTT. Its translation: CASSEYGMGEASGNTLYF.